This T cell receptor (beta chain) was sequenced for a study of vaccination and CD4 T cells after COVID-19. As for the study in general: The authors exposed cells to overlapping spike peptides derived from SARS-CoV-2, HCoV-NL63, HCoV-OC43 and HCoV-229E. Overall study findings and caveats: Of the reactive clones in convalescent patients, a median about 90% showed up only post-vaccination.

On this clonotype: Its antigen is as yet unknown.

Sequencing of cultured CD4+ T cell DNA used the Oncomine TCR Beta short-read assay. Using the QIAamp micro DNA kit, genomic DNA was extracted from the CD4+ T cells that had been cultured. TCRdb ran MiXCR on the PCR reads and lists one entry per CDR3 protein. The table shows about 10,000 distinct CDR3 sequences, with around a quarter occurring only once. After removal of 3 bases from V and 2 bases from J, the junction contained 1 base not matched to a gene. The CDR3 is 13 residues long. Germline V gene sequence: CDR1 GTSNPN, CDR2 SVGIG (reference sequence). Treatment noted: roughly 11-day PBMC culture with coronavirus spike peptide pools or control peptides (ViraFEST assay). Nucleocapsid antibodies negative before and after vaccination showed an absence of prior SARS-CoV-2 infection in the healthy vaccine recipients.

This specimen consisted of CD4+ T cells from blood, cultured in vitro, obtained before SARS-CoV-2 vaccination. The sequence came from a human donor who received a COVID-19 vaccine. V gene TRBV30 combines with J gene TRBJ2-1; 7 nucleotides line up with TRBD2. The CDR3 DNA reads TGTGCCTGGAGCGGGACTACCTACAATGAGCAGTTCTTC. This codes for CAWSGTTYNEQFF.